The present T cell receptor (beta chain) was sequenced within a study of cytotoxic CD8 clonotypes in ibrutinib-treated CLL (TCRdb year 2021). With respect to the entire study: In this cohort, approximately 15 patients were treatment-naive and roughly ten were relapsed/refractory, while some 18 had unmutated IGHV. Partial responses were observed in about 24 patients and complete responses in 2; after a median follow-up of about 69 months, remission was maintained in around 14 patients and progression was observed in approximately 12. Samples at response were collected after a median of 12 months of treatment, with a range of 6 to 36 months. On average, each sample had 255,043 productive templates and tens of thousands of productive rearrangements. Of the 85 to 90 participants in the trial, about two dozen had longitudinal samples available. Cryopreserved peripheral blood mononuclear cells were collected at three points: before therapy, at response, and at either sustained remission or disease progression. Every sample from remission and from progressive disease was obtained while the patients were still on ibrutinib.

On a MiSeq, deep resolution sequencing aimed for a depth between 1 in 1 million and 1 in 200,000 T cells, with each clonotype covered 10x on average. The immunoSEQ hsTCRB Kit was used to generate TCR beta libraries. On the study's bioinformatics: ImmunoSEQ Data Assistant and ImmunoSEQ Analyzer were used for data analysis, and V, D and J genes were assigned according to IMGT definitions. Clonality, which ranges from 0 to 1, was calculated by subtracting the normalized Shannon entropy of productive rearrangement frequencies from one. Only overrepresented clonotypes making up at least 0.05% of the repertoire of each patient were included in the public clonotype analysis. Approximately 12 age-matched healthy donor repertoires from immuneACCESS were used as controls for clonality. The immuneACCESS repertoire file appears here via TCRdb, limited to in-frame rearrangements. These files lack a portion of the clones; in checked studies, under half of the deficit traces to unresolved V genes, and the cause of the others is not known. V and J calls and clone size are as listed in that table; D and trimming were resolved from the DNA. A total of some 120,000 clones appear in this sample, approximately 58% of them only once. The ten most abundant clones make up about 40% of the sample.

Regarding this clone: The antigen it recognizes is unknown. Base qualities are not provided; no much larger clone lies one nucleotide away.

The time point label corresponds to: approximately 25 months on ibrutinib. Roughly 1.9 micrograms of genomic DNA were extracted from cryopreserved PBMCs for TCR beta library preparation. Longitudinal blood samples from CLL patients receiving ibrutinib monotherapy were subjected to high-throughput TCR beta sequencing. The patients took part in an open-label, single-center phase 2 trial of ibrutinib monotherapy. The junction shows trimming of 5 bases on V and 6 bases on J, plus 16 bases between the germline ends. The germline V gene sets CDR1 to MDHEN and CDR2 to SYDVKM. Measured from the cysteine to the phenylalanine, the CDR3 is 15 residues long. The CDR3 DNA has 45 bases and is translated from base 1. Results the study describes overall, beyond this receptor: Lymph node repertoires were not examined, and the timing of sampling was not matched between patients in sustained remission and those whose disease progressed. At baseline, clonality was higher than in age-matched healthy donors and showed a strong correlation with circulating CD8+ T-cell counts. Public clonotypes were found to be uncommon and were observed to contract or remain stable during treatment; the increase in clonality was shown to reflect expansion of private clonotypes at ibrutinib response. An increase in clonality was observed at ibrutinib response, with clonality remaining stable during sustained remission and falling back toward baseline at progression.

This TCR came from a human donor with chronic lymphocytic leukemia. The chain was built from TRBV28 and TRBJ1-4, with TRBD1 perhaps the D gene, on 6 matching bases. The specimen comprised PBMCs, sampled after 24 months of ibrutinib treatment. The encoded CDR3 is CASSGREGVYEKLFF. In nucleotides, the sequence is TGTGCCAGCAGTGGGCGCGAGGGGGTGTATGAAAAACTGTTTTTT.